Presented here are 15 T cell receptor beta chains from one specimen sequenced in a study of T cell responses to AZD1222 COVID-19 vaccine. The data were produced by immunoSEQ multiplex PCR, yet TCRdb's version contains in-frame clones alone and is incomplete. Among approximately 110,000 clones, around nine tenths were seen once, and the ten largest hold about 1.2%. The sample consisted of peripheral blood, taken on day 0 of AZD1222 vaccination. The source of these receptors is an adult in good health.

J is TRBJ2-1 and V is TRBV3-1 (or the pseudogene TRBV3-2); D ambiguous. Trimming pared 2 bases from V and 6 bases from J, leaving 8 bases between. Per the germline V gene, CDR1 is LGHDT and CDR2 is YNNKEL (reference sequence). This CDR3 comprises 13 residues. This chain's CDR3 is CASSQFGSNEQFF. CDR3 DNA sequence: TGTGCCAGCAGCCAATTTGGTTCCAATGAGCAGTTCTTC.

The CDR3 nucleotides read TGTGCCAGCAGTTACTCGTTTGGGGTGACTGAAGCTTTCTTT. Its protein product is CASSYSFGVTEAFF. The rearrangement uses TRBV6-5 and TRBJ1-1; no clear D. The CDR3 consists of 14 residues. Germline CDR1 is MNHEY and CDR2 is SVGAGI. V dropped 0 bases and J dropped 5 bases, with 10 bases sitting between them.

V gene TRBV6-1 combines with J gene TRBJ2-7; TRBD1 matches 7 bases. With V trimmed by 1 base and J by 2 bases, 2 bases remained unmatched. Germline V gives CDR1 MNHNS, CDR2 SASEGT. The CDR3 covers 14 residues. The CDR3 nucleotides read TGTGCCAGCAGTGAAGACAGGGGAACCTACGAGCAGTACTTC. It specifies CASSEDRGTYEQYF.

Written as DNA, the CDR3 is TGTGCCAGCAGCCAAGTAGAGACCCAGTACTTC. It encodes CASSQVETQYF. This chain joins TRBV3-1 (or the pseudogene TRBV3-2) and TRBJ2-5; D uncertain. Germline assignment: CDR1 LGHDT and CDR2 YNNKEL (reference sequence). V was pared by 1 base and J by 4 bases, with 1 base between. The CDR3 is made up of 11 amino acids.

This clone appeared a single time. V and J are TRBV7-9 and TRBJ1-1; possible D gene TRBD1, 6 bases. Germline-derived CDR1 and CDR2 are SEHNR and FQNEAQ (reference sequence). Trimming pared 5 bases from V and 1 base from J, leaving 14 bases between. This CDR3 has 15 amino acids. This chain's CDR3 is CASSLSKGQNTEAFF. For the CDR3, the DNA is TGTGCCAGCAGCCTTTCCAAGGGACAGAACACTGAAGCTTTCTTT.

This clone showed up just once. The rearrangement uses TRBV30 and TRBJ2-7, with D tentatively TRBD1 or TRBD2 (5 bases each). The V end was cut by 5 bases, the J end by 2 bases, with 13 bases between. The germline gives CDR1 GTSNPN, CDR2 SVGIG (reference sequence). This CDR3 contains 13 residues. In DNA, the CDR3 is TGTGCCTGGGACCGGGACGGTACCTACGAGCAGTACTTC. Encoded protein: CAWDRDGTYEQYF.

As to this clone: Mismatch with germline at one junction end may stem from a read error. The chain is built from TRBV6-5 and TRBJ2-7, with 9 nucleotides matching TRBD1. Germline V gene lookup returns CDR1 MNHEY and CDR2 SVGAGI. This CDR3 contains 14 residues. The CDR3 DNA is TGTGCTAGCAGACAGGACAGGGGTCCTTACGAGCAGTACTTC. Its translation: CASRQDRGPYEQYF.

This clone was observed a single time. The rearrangement uses TRBV29-1 and TRBJ1-5; 7 bases map to TRBD1. The CDR3 runs to 14 residues. CDR1 is SQVTM, CDR2 ANQGSEA, per germline. With 5 bases clipped from V and 3 bases from J, the junction kept 7 bases outside the gene matches. This CDR3 is CSVLEGANNQPQHF. DNA for the CDR3: TGCAGCGTTTTAGAGGGGGCGAACAATCAGCCCCAGCATTTT.

This chain connects TRBV4-2 to TRBJ1-3; D is unclear. The CDR3 covers 14 residues. Germline V gene data show CDR1 as LGHNA and CDR2 as YNFKEQ. Trimming removed 1 base from V and 4 bases from J, with 8 bases in between. As DNA, the CDR3 is TGTGCCAGCAGCCAAGGCGAGTCGGGAAACACCATATATTTT. Residues: CASSQGESGNTIYF.

V and J are TRBV9 and TRBJ2-2; 9 positions match TRBD1. Germline V gives CDR1 SGDLS, CDR2 YYNGEE. The length of the CDR3 is 16 residues. With 2 bases clipped from V and 6 bases from J, the junction kept 8 bases outside the gene matches. CDR3 region: CASSVRQGGPPGELFF. CDR3 DNA: TGTGCCAGCAGCGTCCGACAGGGGGGCCCCCCCGGGGAGCTGTTTTTT.

This chain links TRBV4-1 with TRBJ1-5; D gene ambiguous. The ends were cut back, 1 base at V and 7 bases at J, with 8 bases in the middle. CDR3 length equals 13 residues. Germline CDR1 and CDR2: MGHRA and YSYEKL. The CDR3 nucleotides read TGCGCCAGCAGCCAAGGGTTTCTACAGCCCCAGCATTTT. As protein: CASSQGFLQPQHF.

In its sample, this clone was seen a few times. The rearrangement uses TRBV6-5 and TRBJ2-7, with D perhaps TRBD1 (5 bases). Trimming left V 8 bases short and J 2 bases short, with 10 bases between. CDR1 and CDR2 from the germline V gene are MNHEY and SVGAGI. This CDR3 has 12 amino acids. CDR3 in DNA: TGTGCCAGCTGTAGACAGCCCTACGAGCAGTACTTC. It codes for CASCRQPYEQYF.

The V call is TRBV18, the J call TRBJ1-6, with 8 bases fitting TRBD1. V lost 6 bases and J lost 7; bases outside the gene matches: 8. The germline CDR1 and CDR2 sequences are KGHSH and LQKENI. The CDR3 covers 15 residues. The CDR3 DNA is TGTGCCAGCTCGCCCGTCAGGGGGCAAAATTCACCCCTCCACTTT. It is translated as CASSPVRGQNSPLHF.

This rearrangement joins TRBV15 to TRBJ2-7; maybe TRBD2 (5 bases). CDR1 is LNHNV and CDR2 is YYDKDF in the germline V gene (reference sequence). The CDR3 contains 14 residues. Trimming took 0 bases from V and 5 from J, leaving 11 bases between them. The CDR3 DNA reads as TGTGCCACCAGCAGAGATCGGGGAACAGACGAGCAGTACTTC. It codes for CATSRDRGTDEQYF. The variable domain in full, with the rest retrieved from reference TRBV15 and TRBJ2-7, is DAMVIQNPRYQVTQFGKPVTLSCSQTLNHNVMYWYQQKSSQAPKLLFHYYDKDFNNEADTPDNFQSRRPNTSFCFLDIRSPGLGDTAMYLCATSRDRGTDEQYFGPGTRLTVT.

This chain joins TRBV7-9 and TRBJ1-3; 9 bases are a match to TRBD1. Trimming cost V 0 bases and J 4 bases; bases outside gene matches: 7. The CDR3 sequence is 17 residues long. Germline CDR1 is SEHNR and CDR2 is FQNEAQ (reference sequence). CDR3 DNA: TGTGCCAGCAGCTTAGCCGGAAGGACAGGGGTCGGAAACACCATATATTTT. Its protein product is CASSLAGRTGVGNTIYF. Drawing the rest from reference TRBV7-9 and TRBJ1-3, the complete variable domain is DTGVSQNPRHKITKRGQNVTFRCDPISEHNRLYWYRQTLGQGPEFLTYFQNEAQLEKSRLLSDRFSAERPKGSFSTLEIQRTEQGDSAMYLCASSLAGRTGVGNTIYFGEGSWLTVV.